A selection of T cell receptor beta chains follows, all from one sample in a study of esophageal squamous cell carcinoma under preoperative chemotherapy. TCRdb re-derived calls from the PCR reads in MiXCR, one entry per CDR3 protein. This sample has under 13,000 distinct CDR3 sequences, with 50% to 70% found just once. The biological material was taken from a patient given preoperative chemotherapy. The receptors originated from a human donor with esophageal squamous cell carcinoma. The donor label of this sample is uncertain. The CDR3 runs from the conserved cysteine through the conserved F or W. A D gene is named only where the DNA matches it firmly. Where a row states a size, it is once, few, many or the class of an expanded clone; other rows omit it.

j_call,d_call,v_call,clone_size,cdr3_nt,cdr3_aa
TRBJ2-3,TRBD2,TRBV10-3,many,TGTGCCACCCGGGGACTAGCGAGAGGCGGGGGCACAGATACGCAGTATTTT,CATRGLARGGGTDTQYF
TRBJ2-5,NA,TRBV7-2,NA,TGTGCCAGCAGGGCTGCGGATATATTGGAGACCCAGTACTTC,CASRAADILETQYF
TRBJ2-7,TRBD2,TRBV6-1,NA,TGTGCCAGCAGTGAAGATAGGGGAGTAGTAGTAGGGCGGGGGTATGAGCAGTACTTC,CASSEDRGVVVGRGYEQYF
TRBJ2-3,NA,TRBV6-1,NA,TGTGCCAGGGGGGTTAGAGCCAGGGATATTCAGTATTTT,CARGVRARDIQYF
TRBJ2-5,TRBD2,TRBV6-1,NA,TGTGCCAGCAGCGCGGGTAGCGGGGGCCGCGGCAAAGAGACGCAGTATTTC,CASSAGSGGRGKETQYF
TRBJ2-1,TRBD2,TRBV7-8,NA,TGTGCCAGCAGCTTAGTCCTAGCGGGGGGTTATATCTACAATGAGCAGTTCTTC,CASSLVLAGGYIYNEQFF
TRBJ2-3,NA,TRBV6-1,NA,TGTGCCAGCAGTAAGGGATCTAGCACAGATACGCAGTATTTT,CASSKGSSTDTQYF
TRBJ2-1,TRBD1,TRBV4-1,NA,TGCGCCAGCAGCCGCCTTGACAGGGAGCACAATGAGCAGTTCTTC,CASSRLDREHNEQFF
TRBJ2-4,TRBD1,TRBV12-3/TRBV12-4,NA,TGTGCCAGCAGTTTGCAGGGGGAGATAGGTGAGCAGTACTTC,CASSLQGEIGEQYF
TRBJ2-4,TRBD2,TRBV6-1,NA,TGTGCCAGCAGTGTATCGGGGGGGAGCGCCAAAAACACGCAGTACTTC,CASSVSGGSAKNTQYF
TRBJ2-3,NA,TRBV6-1,NA,TGTGCCAGCGCGGGATTTGGGGGAAGCTACACAGATACGCAGTATTTT,CASAGFGGSYTDTQYF
TRBJ2-5,TRBD2,TRBV6-1,NA,TGTGCCAGCAGTGAAAATATTTCCCCGGGACTAGAAGAGACCCAGTACTTC,CASSENISPGLEETQYF
TRBJ2-1,TRBD1,TRBV10-3,NA,TGTGCGGGGAGTGGGGGACAGGACCAAGAGACGCAGTATTTC,CAGSGGQDQETQYF
TRBJ2-4,NA,TRBV6-1,NA,TGTGCCAGCTGCTGGGGGGGGCTGGGGGCCAAAAACACTCAGTACTTC,CASCWGGLGAKNTQYF
TRBJ2-7,NA,TRBV7-6,NA,TGTGCCAGCAGCTTAGGCAGGGGATTCTCCTACGAGCAGTACTTC,CASSLGRGFSYEQYF
TRBJ2-7,NA,TRBV6-5,NA,TGTGCCAGCAGTTACTCGAGTTCCTACAATGAGCAGTACTTC,CASSYSSSYNEQYF
TRBJ2-3,NA,TRBV6-1,NA,TGTGCCAGCATGACTGTGAAAAAAGGGGAGCAGTATTTT,CASMTVKKGEQYF
TRBJ2-3,NA,TRBV6-1,NA,TGTGCCAGCATCGCGGGTAGGGGAGAGTGCGCCAAAGACACTCAGTATTTC,CASIAGRGECAKDTQYF
TRBJ2-1,NA,TRBV11-3,NA,TGTGCCAGCAGCTCGGGTAGCATTAATGAGCAGTTCTTC,CASSSGSINEQFF
TRBJ2-2,NA,TRBV6-2/TRBV6-3,NA,TGTGCCAGCGGGGCCGCAGCCGCCGGGGAGCTGTTTTTT,CASGAAAAGELFF
TRBJ2-5,NA,TRBV6-1,NA,TGTGCCAGCAAGGGGGGCCGGCCGGGGGATACCCAGTACTTC,CASKGGRPGDTQYF
TRBJ2-1,TRBD2,TRBV6-1,NA,TGTGCCAGCAGCGCGACTAGCCCCCTTTTTGGGTTTCGGGATGAGCAGTTCTTC,CASSATSPLFGFRDEQFF
TRBJ2-5,NA,TRBV6-1,few,TGTGCCAGCAGTGGATTTGGGGGCAGTGACCAAGAGACGCAGTACTTC,CASSGFGGSDQETQYF
TRBJ2-7,NA,TRBV6-1,NA,TGTGCCAGCAGGGGGTTTGGGGGACGTGACAAAGATACGCAGTACTTC,CASRGFGGRDKDTQYF
TRBJ2-2,NA,TRBV4-1,NA,TGCGCCAGCAGCTTTGAAGGGAGTAGGGTTAGCGGGGAGCTGTTTTTT,CASSFEGSRVSGELFF
TRBJ2-1,NA,TRBV20-1,NA,TGCAGTGCTACTACCGGACTCCAAGAGCAGTTCTTC,CSATTGLQEQFF
TRBJ1-1,NA,TRBV12-3/TRBV12-4,few,TGTGCCAGCACCTACGACAGACCGAACACTGAAGCTTTCTTT,CASTYDRPNTEAFF
TRBJ2-4,NA,TRBV10-2,NA,TGCGCCAGCAGGATAGGGTGCTGGGGCCAAGACACCCAGTACTTC,CASRIGCWGQDTQYF
TRBJ2-1,NA,TRBV6-6,NA,TGTGCCAGCAGTTACTCGAGGACAACCCTCCGGGTTGAGCAGTTCTTC,CASSYSRTTLRVEQFF
TRBJ2-3,NA,TRBV6-1,NA,TGTGCCAGCGGGGAATTTGGGGGAAGTGACCAAGAGACGCAGTATTTC,CASGEFGGSDQETQYF
TRBJ2-1,TRBD2,TRBV6-1,NA,TGTGCCAGCAGTGAAGGGGGAGGGAGGTACAATGAGCAGTTCTTC,CASSEGGGRYNEQFF
TRBJ2-1,NA,TRBV6-1,NA,TGTGCCAGCAGTGAAAGGGGACGAGCGGGCTGGGTGTTCCCCGGGGAGCAGTTCTTT,CASSERGRAGWVFPGEQFF
TRBJ2-4,NA,TRBV6-1,NA,TGTGCCAGCAGTGGCTTGGGGGTGAGCGACACAAACATTCAGTACTTC,CASSGLGVSDTNIQYF
TRBJ2-3,NA,TRBV6-1,NA,TGTGCGGGCAGATGGGCTCGAGACACAGAGACGCAGTATTTC,CAGRWARDTETQYF
TRBJ2-1,NA,TRBV6-1,NA,TGTGCCAGCAGCGATGCCTTGGTAGGCCACCTCTACAATGAGCAGTTCTTC,CASSDALVGHLYNEQFF
TRBJ2-3,NA,TRBV27,NA,TGTGCGGGGAGTGGGGTAGGTGGCCAAGAGACCCAGTATTTC,CAGSGVGGQETQYF
TRBJ2-5,NA,TRBV29-1,few,TGCAGCGTTGCCGGGACGGCTCAAGAGACCCAGTACTTC,CSVAGTAQETQYF
TRBJ2-1,TRBD1,TRBV6-1,NA,TGTGCCAGCAGCAGGGCCGGGACAGGGGGGTTAAATGAGCAGTTCTTC,CASSRAGTGGLNEQFF
TRBJ2-1,NA,TRBV6-1,NA,TGTGCCAGCTCATTGCGCGTCTCCTACAATGAGCTGTTTTTC,CASSLRVSYNELFF
TRBJ2-3,NA,TRBV12-3/TRBV12-4,NA,TGTGCCAGCAGTACCGCGGAGGGGGGGCTCCTGGACCCAGATACGCAGTATTTC,CASSTAEGGLLDPDTQYF
TRBJ2-3,NA,TRBV6-1,NA,TGTGCCAGCAGGGAATTCGGGGGACGCTACCCAGATACGCAGTATTTT,CASREFGGRYPDTQYF
TRBJ2-7,NA,TRBV7-6,NA,TGTGCCAGGGGGCTGGGGGGGCCTGACACAGAGACGCAGTACTTC,CARGLGGPDTETQYF
TRBJ2-3,NA,TRBV10-3,NA,TGTGCGGGGAGTGGGTGGAGTGACCCAGAGACGCAGTATTTT,CAGSGWSDPETQYF
TRBJ2-7,TRBD2,TRBV27,NA,TGTGCCAGCAGTTTATCACGGCTAGCGGGAGTTTCCTACGAGCAGTACTTC,CASSLSRLAGVSYEQYF
TRBJ2-5,NA,TRBV6-5,NA,TGTGCCAGCAGTTACTCTTTCCGCTACGAGCGGTACTTC,CASSYSFRYERYF
TRBJ2-7,TRBD1,TRBV6-1,NA,TGTGCCAGCAGTGAAGCCGGGACAGGGGGCTACGAGCAGTACTTC,CASSEAGTGGYEQYF
TRBJ2-5,NA,TRBV7-8,NA,TGTGCCAGCAGCTTAAAACAGTATCAAGAGACCCAGTACTTC,CASSLKQYQETQYF
TRBJ2-3,NA,TRBV6-4,medium-sized,TGTGCCAGCAGTGACTCGGCCGGGTCGACAGATACGCAGTATTTT,CASSDSAGSTDTQYF
TRBJ2-7,NA,TRBV27,once,TGTGCCAGCACCACAGCTAACTCCTACGAGCAGTACTTC,CASTTANSYEQYF
TRBJ2-7,NA,TRBV7-2,NA,TGTGCCAGCAGCTTGACCCGCCCGGGGCGGGGCGTCGGCGAGCAGTACTTC,CASSLTRPGRGVGEQYF
TRBJ2-3,NA,TRBV24-1,NA,NA,CASSVGQGAKNTQYF
TRBJ2-7,TRBD2,TRBV7-6,many,TGTGCCAGCAGCACGACTAGCGGGGGGTCCATGTCCTACGAGCAGTACTTC,CASSTTSGGSMSYEQYF
TRBJ2-7,TRBD2,TRBV27,NA,TGTGCCAGTAGACTAGCGCTTACTTCCTACGAGCAGTACTTC,CASRLALTSYEQYF
TRBJ1-3,NA,TRBV6-1,few,TGTGCCAGCACAGACGACATGTATGGAAACACCATATATTTT,CASTDDMYGNTIYF
TRBJ1-2,TRBD1,TRBV6-5,NA,TGTGCCAGCAGTTATGGGACAGGGGGCGAAAGGGCCGGCTACACCTTC,CASSYGTGGERAGYTF